These T cell receptor beta chains were read from a single sample in a study of shared clonotypes between healthy human individuals. The data were produced by immunoSEQ multiplex PCR, yet TCRdb's version contains in-frame clones alone and is incomplete. The sample includes fewer than 1 million clones, 95% to 97% of them seen just once. The sequenced sample was naive CD8+ T cells sorted from blood. These receptors all come from a young man in good health. Each CDR3 is given with its conserved first and last residue. The D gene is left open where the match is weak. Size is omitted from some rows. Given values are once, few, many or a class for expanded clones.

j_call: TRBJ2-7; v_call: TRBV5-1; d_call: .; clone_size: .; cdr3_nt: TGCGCCAGCAGCTCAGAGGACCGCTACGAGCAGTACTTC; cdr3_aa: CASSSEDRYEQYF
j_call: TRBJ1-2; v_call: TRBV27; d_call: TRBD1; clone_size: .; cdr3_nt: TGTGCCAGCAGTTTATCAGGGGGCGGCTATGGCTACACCTTC; cdr3_aa: CASSLSGGGYGYTF
j_call: TRBJ2-1; v_call: TRBV29-1; d_call: .; clone_size: once; cdr3_nt: TGCAGCGTTGAAACGGAAGGGCGGGTTTACAATGAGCAGTTCTTC; cdr3_aa: CSVETEGRVYNEQFF
j_call: TRBJ2-7; v_call: TRBV30; d_call: .; clone_size: .; cdr3_nt: TGTGCCTGGATCAGGGCGGGCCGCTCCTACGAGCAGTACTTC; cdr3_aa: CAWIRAGRSYEQYF
j_call: TRBJ2-5; v_call: TRBV5-1; d_call: TRBD1; clone_size: .; cdr3_nt: TGCGCCAGCATGAGTCGGGACAGGGGTGTGTGGGTTGGAGAGACCCAGTACTTC; cdr3_aa: CASMSRDRGVWVGETQYF
j_call: TRBJ1-2; v_call: TRBV7-9; d_call: .; clone_size: .; cdr3_nt: TGTGCCAGCAGCTTAGATTGGCGGGACAAGACTAACTATGGCTACACCTTC; cdr3_aa: CASSLDWRDKTNYGYTF
j_call: TRBJ2-3; v_call: TRBV4-1; d_call: TRBD2; clone_size: .; cdr3_nt: TGCGCCAGCAGCCAGAGACTAGCGGGGAACACAGATACGCAGTATTTT; cdr3_aa: CASSQRLAGNTDTQYF
j_call: TRBJ1-3; v_call: TRBV6-6; d_call: .; clone_size: .; cdr3_nt: TGTGCCAGCAGTTACTTCGGGGCCTCTGGAAACACCATATATTTT; cdr3_aa: CASSYFGASGNTIYF
j_call: TRBJ2-1; v_call: TRBV10-2; d_call: .; clone_size: .; cdr3_nt: TGCGCCAGCGGGGGGTCATTCTATGAGCAGTTCTTC; cdr3_aa: CASGGSFYEQFF
j_call: TRBJ2-7; v_call: TRBV29-1; d_call: TRBD1; clone_size: .; cdr3_nt: TGCAGCGTTGGTCGGACAGGGTCGTACGAGCAGTACTTC; cdr3_aa: CSVGRTGSYEQYF
j_call: TRBJ1-2; v_call: TRBV2; d_call: TRBD1; clone_size: .; cdr3_nt: TGTGCCAGCAGTTTTATGACAGGGACCAGCTATGGCTACACCTTC; cdr3_aa: CASSFMTGTSYGYTF
j_call: TRBJ2-7; v_call: TRBV27; d_call: .; clone_size: .; cdr3_nt: TGTGCCAGCAGTTTATCGCGGGCCTCCTACGAGCAGTACTTC; cdr3_aa: CASSLSRASYEQYF
j_call: TRBJ2-1; v_call: TRBV19; d_call: TRBD2; clone_size: .; cdr3_nt: TGTGCCAGTAGATTCGCGGGAGGTCACTACAATGAGCAGTTCTTC; cdr3_aa: CASRFAGGHYNEQFF
j_call: TRBJ2-1; v_call: TRBV9; d_call: .; clone_size: .; cdr3_nt: TGTGCCAGCACCCAAGGGCCCGGCCATGAGCAGTTCTTC; cdr3_aa: CASTQGPGHEQFF
j_call: TRBJ2-7; v_call: TRBV27; d_call: .; clone_size: once; cdr3_nt: TGTGCCAGCAGTTCAAGGAACACTTTGGACTACTCCTACGAGCAGTACTTC; cdr3_aa: CASSSRNTLDYSYEQYF
j_call: TRBJ2-7; v_call: TRBV27; d_call: .; clone_size: .; cdr3_nt: TGTGCCAGCAGTCCCCGCCCCGGCTCTGCTTACGGGCAGTACTTC; cdr3_aa: CASSPRPGSAYGQYF
j_call: TRBJ2-3; v_call: TRBV5-1; d_call: .; clone_size: .; cdr3_nt: TGCGCCAGCAGCTTGGTTATCGGGGTCCCCTCTCCCCTCTCCGGGAGCGTTAGCACAGATACGCAGTATTTT; cdr3_aa: CASSLVIGVPSPLSGSVSTDTQYF
j_call: TRBJ1-1; v_call: TRBV7-9; d_call: .; clone_size: .; cdr3_nt: TGTGCCAGCAGCGATTTACTTAACCAGGGCACTGAAGCTTTCTTT; cdr3_aa: CASSDLLNQGTEAFF
j_call: TRBJ2-7; v_call: TRBV27; d_call: .; clone_size: .; cdr3_nt: TGTGCCAGCAGTTACAGCGCGCGTTCCTACGAGCAGTACTTC; cdr3_aa: CASSYSARSYEQYF
j_call: TRBJ1-1; v_call: TRBV27; d_call: .; clone_size: .; cdr3_nt: TGTGCCAGCAGTTTATCGTACAGGGAGGGCGCTGAAGCTTTCTTT; cdr3_aa: CASSLSYREGAEAFF
j_call: TRBJ1-4; v_call: TRBV10-2; d_call: .; clone_size: .; cdr3_nt: TGCGCCAGCAGTGAGTCGTGTGGACAGAAGGCAACTAATGAAAAACTGTTTTTT; cdr3_aa: CASSESCGQKATNEKLFF
j_call: TRBJ2-1; v_call: TRBV27; d_call: .; clone_size: .; cdr3_nt: TGTGCCAGCAGTCTTATCTCCTACAATGAGCAGTTCTTC; cdr3_aa: CASSLISYNEQFF
j_call: TRBJ2-7; v_call: TRBV27; d_call: .; clone_size: .; cdr3_nt: TGTGCCAGCAGTTTACAGGGGGCTAGCGGTTTCTACGAGCAGTACTTC; cdr3_aa: CASSLQGASGFYEQYF
j_call: TRBJ2-7; v_call: TRBV2; d_call: TRBD1; clone_size: .; cdr3_nt: TGTGCCAGCAGGCTAACCGGGACAGGAAGCTACGAGCAGTACTTC; cdr3_aa: CASRLTGTGSYEQYF
j_call: TRBJ2-7; v_call: TRBV28; d_call: TRBD2; clone_size: .; cdr3_nt: TGTGCCAGCAGAGCGGGACTAGATGTCCACGAGCAGTACTTC; cdr3_aa: CASRAGLDVHEQYF
j_call: TRBJ1-5; v_call: TRBV27; d_call: .; clone_size: .; cdr3_nt: TGTGCCAGCAGTCCACGGGGGCGGCCAAATCAGCCCCAGCATTTT; cdr3_aa: CASSPRGRPNQPQHF
j_call: TRBJ2-6; v_call: TRBV7-9; d_call: .; clone_size: once; cdr3_nt: TGTGCCAGTCCAGGCCTACAAGGAAGCTCTGGGGCCAACGTCCTGACTTTC; cdr3_aa: CASPGLQGSSGANVLTF
j_call: TRBJ2-3; v_call: TRBV29-1; d_call: .; clone_size: .; cdr3_nt: TGCAGCGTTGATAAAGACACAGATACGCAGTATTTT; cdr3_aa: CSVDKDTDTQYF
j_call: TRBJ1-1; v_call: TRBV5-6; d_call: .; clone_size: .; cdr3_nt: TGTGCCAGCAGCTTGGCCATGGTGAACACTGAAGCTTTCTTT; cdr3_aa: CASSLAMVNTEAFF
j_call: TRBJ2-3; v_call: TRBV7-9; d_call: TRBD2; clone_size: .; cdr3_nt: TGTGCCAGCAGCTTTGGCGGGAGGATCACAGATACGCAGTATTTT; cdr3_aa: CASSFGGRITDTQYF
j_call: TRBJ2-2; v_call: TRBV7-3; d_call: .; clone_size: once; cdr3_nt: TGTGCCAGCAGCTCGCAGGGGACCGGGGAGCTGTTTTTT; cdr3_aa: CASSSQGTGELFF